A selection of T cell receptor beta chains follows, all from one sample in a study of OX40 agonist ivuxolimab in advanced cancers. Sequencing was performed with immunoSEQ multiplex PCR; in TCRdb, only in-frame clones are kept and a portion is missing. The sample consists of some 80,000 clones, over 80% of them appearing once. Sequencing used CD4+ or CD8+ T cells sorted from blood, obtained in a trial of the OX40 agonist ivuxolimab. These receptor sequences come from an adult with an advanced solid tumor such as melanoma, head and neck, liver or kidney cancer. Both conserved end residues are part of each CDR3. A D gene is named only where the DNA matches it firmly. Clone size appears in some rows only: once, few, many, or a class for an expanded clone.

>NA|TRBV23-1|NA|TRBJ2-7
TGCGCCAGCAGTCTAAGGTTGGGGCAGTACTTC
CASSLRLGQYF
>NA|TRBV7-2|NA|TRBJ2-3
TGTGCCAGCAGCTTACAGCGGAGCACAGATACGCAGTATTTT
CASSLQRSTDTQYF
>once|TRBV19|NA|TRBJ1-6
TGTGCCAGTAGTACTAACAGAGATTCACCCCTCCACTTT
CASSTNRDSPLHF
>NA|TRBV2|NA|TRBJ2-5
TGTGCCAGCAGTGCTGGCGGACTTACCCAAGAGACCCAGTACTTC
CASSAGGLTQETQYF
>medium-sized|TRBV2|NA|TRBJ1-5
TGTGCCAGCACATTCGGGATCCGGAATAGCAATCAGCCCCAGCATTTT
CASTFGIRNSNQPQHF
>NA|TRBV5-4|TRBD1|TRBJ1-1
TGTGCCAGCAGATCGGACAGGGTGAACACTGAAGCTTTCTTT
CASRSDRVNTEAFF
>once|TRBV2|NA|TRBJ2-2
TGTGCCAGCACGAGGCTGGCGAACACCGGGGAGCTGTTTTTT
CASTRLANTGELFF
>NA|TRBV25-1|TRBD1|TRBJ1-2
TGTGCCAGCAGTGACGACAGGGCTAACTATGGCTACACCTTC
CASSDDRANYGYTF
>NA|TRBV6-1|NA|TRBJ1-5
TGTGCCAGCAGTGAAGTCGGTCAGCCCCAGCATTTT
CASSEVGQPQHF
>NA|TRBV29-1|NA|TRBJ2-7
TGCAGCGTTGCGGGGAGCTCCGACGAGCAGTACTTC
CSVAGSSDEQYF
>NA|TRBV10-1|NA|TRBJ2-3
TGCGCCAGCAGTGATGGGGGCAACACAGATACGCAGTATTTT
CASSDGGNTDTQYF
>NA|TRBV6-5|NA|TRBJ1-2
TGTGCCAGCAGTTTACGAGGGACTAGAGCTAACTATGGCTACACCTTC
CASSLRGTRANYGYTF
>few|TRBV30|NA|TRBJ2-7
TGTGCCTGGAGTCCTTACAGCCCAGGGCAGGCGCGATACGAGCAGTACTTC
CAWSPYSPGQARYEQYF
>NA|TRBV5-7|NA|TRBJ1-1
TGTGCCAGCAGCTGCCGGTGGGGGACTGAAGCTTTCTTT
CASSCRWGTEAFF
>once|TRBV2|NA|TRBJ1-1
TGTGCCAGCAGTGTACGGGAGGCGGCCCAAGCTTTCTTT
CASSVREAAQAFF
>NA|TRBV15|NA|TRBJ2-1
TGTGCCACCAGCAGAGATCGCGGTAGAGGGAATGAGCAGTTCTTC
CATSRDRGRGNEQFF
>NA|TRBV30|TRBD1|TRBJ1-4
TGTGCCTGGACCGGGACAGGGGATGAAAAACTGTTTTTT
CAWTGTGDEKLFF
>few|TRBV18|TRBD2|TRBJ2-7
TGTGCCAGCTCAGGAGGCATAGCGGGATCCTACGAGCAGTACTTC
CASSGGIAGSYEQYF
>NA|TRBV19|NA|TRBJ1-1
TGTGCCAGTAGTTTTCCAGGGTCGGCGATGAACACTGAAGCTTTCTTT
CASSFPGSAMNTEAFF
>NA|TRBV5-1|NA|TRBJ2-5
TGCGCCAGCAGCTTAACAGGGAGCAGTGAAGAGACCCAGTACTTC
CASSLTGSSEETQYF
>NA|TRBV11-3|TRBD2|TRBJ2-3
TGTGCCAGCAGCTTTCGGGAGGGCACGCAGTATTTT
CASSFREGTQYF
>NA|TRBV5-4|TRBD2|TRBJ2-3
TGTGCCAGCAGCTCGGGACTAGCGGCAAGCACAGATACGCAGTATTTT
CASSSGLAASTDTQYF
>NA|TRBV6-5|NA|TRBJ2-7
TGTGCCAGCAGTATGACGGGGGGCGCAGGCTACGAGCAGTACTTC
CASSMTGGAGYEQYF
>NA|TRBV28|NA|TRBJ1-2
TGTGCCAGCAGTTTACAGGGCTTATCGGACTATGGCTACACCTTC
CASSLQGLSDYGYTF
>NA|TRBV19|NA|TRBJ1-2
TGTGCCAGTAGTATACCGCCCGGTCACGGGGACTATGGCTACACCTTC
CASSIPPGHGDYGYTF
>NA|TRBV6-6|NA|TRBJ1-2
TGTGCCAGCAGTTCCCCTCAGCCGGTGGGGTATGGCTACACCTTC
CASSSPQPVGYGYTF
>NA|TRBV30|NA|TRBJ2-1
TGTGCCTGGAGAGAGATGAATGAGCAGTTCTTC
CAWREMNEQFF
>once|TRBV9|TRBD2|TRBJ2-7
TGTGCCAGCAGCACCCCGCTAGCGGGAGCCCCGTCGGACGAGCAGTACTTC
CASSTPLAGAPSDEQYF
>NA|TRBV9|TRBD2|TRBJ2-1
TGTGCCAGCAGCCCCTTGGGTAGCGGGTTGTGGAATGAGCAGTTCTTC
CASSPLGSGLWNEQFF
>NA|TRBV28|NA|TRBJ1-5
TGTGCCAGCAAGGGGGGAAATCAGCCCCAGCATTTT
CASKGGNQPQHF
>NA|TRBV19|TRBD1|TRBJ1-1
TGTGCCAGTAGTACCATGACAGGGGGCGACACTGAAGCTTTCTTT
CASSTMTGGDTEAFF
>NA|TRBV5-1|NA|TRBJ1-2
TGCGCCAGCAGCTTGGAAACAGGGAAAGTCTATGGCTACACCTTC
CASSLETGKVYGYTF
>few|TRBV2|NA|TRBJ2-7
TGTGCCAGCAGGGGGTCCTACGAGCAGTACTTC
CASRGSYEQYF
>NA|TRBV5-1|NA|TRBJ1-2
TGCGCCAGCAGCCCGATCGGCGTCCCGGAGGATGGCTACACCTTC
CASSPIGVPEDGYTF
>NA|TRBV4-2|NA|TRBJ2-3
TGTGCCAGCAGCCAAGTAACTAGCCGATACACAGATACGCAGTATTTT
CASSQVTSRYTDTQYF
>NA|TRBV19|NA|TRBJ1-2
TGTGCCAGTAGTGCACAGGGCGCCTATGGCTACACCTTC
CASSAQGAYGYTF
>NA|TRBV6-4|NA|TRBJ1-1
TGTGCCAGCAGTGCCGAGGGAGGACTGACTGAAGCTTTCTTT
CASSAEGGLTEAFF
>NA|TRBV7-2|NA|TRBJ1-1
TGTGCCAGCAGCTTATCAAGGGACACTGAAGCTTTCTTT
CASSLSRDTEAFF
>NA|TRBV27|TRBD2|TRBJ2-3
TGTGCCAGCAAAGGGACTAGGAACACAGATACGCAGTATTTT
CASKGTRNTDTQYF